Listed below are T cell receptor beta chains from one sample, sequenced in a study of cytotoxic CD8 clonotypes in ibrutinib-treated CLL. The table came from immunoSEQ multiplex PCR; TCRdb's copy has only in-frame clones and leaves some out. The sample consists of more than 6,000 clones, 70% to 75% of them appearing once. This sample comprised PBMCs, obtained before ibrutinib treatment. These receptor sequences come from a human donor with chronic lymphocytic leukemia. Each CDR3 is given with its conserved first and last residue. Fields, in order: V gene, D gene, J gene, clone size, CDR3 DNA, CDR3 protein. D genes are given only for firm matches. A clone size is listed for some rows: how often the clone was seen (once, few, many), or a class if it is expanded.

TRBV28,-,TRBJ2-7,-,TGTGCCAGCAACCCGGAGGCGGGGCAGCACTACGAGCAGTACTTC,CASNPEAGQHYEQYF
TRBV2,TRBD2,TRBJ2-7,few,TGTGCCAGCAGCCCCACTAGCGGGAGGGCAGGCGAGCAGTACTTC,CASSPTSGRAGEQYF
TRBV28,-,TRBJ2-3,-,TGTGCCAGCAGTGCCCTCACAGATACGCAGTATTTT,CASSALTDTQYF
TRBV5-4,TRBD2,TRBJ2-1,-,TGTGCCAGCAGCCCGGGACTAGCGGGGGCGAGCTCCTACAATGAGCAGTTCTTC,CASSPGLAGASSYNEQFF
TRBV4-2,TRBD1,TRBJ1-2,-,TGTGCCAGCAGCCAAGAAGGAGGACAGGGGGCTAACTATGGCTACACCTTC,CASSQEGGQGANYGYTF
TRBV6-1,-,TRBJ1-6,-,TGTGCCAGCAGGGCAGGGGCTAATTCACCCCTCCACTTT,CASRAGANSPLHF
TRBV5-1,-,TRBJ1-5,-,TGCGCCAGCAGCTTAGAACCCCAGGGTGGTCAGCCCCAGCATTTT,CASSLEPQGGQPQHF
TRBV30,-,TRBJ2-7,-,TGTGCCTGGAGTGCCGGTGGTAGTCGATTACTGGAGTACTTC,CAWSAGGSRLLEYF
TRBV7-3,-,TRBJ2-1,-,TGTGCCAGCAGCTTACAAGGGGGTTTGTACTACAATGAGCAGTTCTTC,CASSLQGGLYYNEQFF
TRBV4-1,TRBD2,TRBJ2-1,-,TGCGCCAGCAGCCACATCCTAGCGGGAGGGAGGATCTTC,CASSHILAGGRIF
TRBV6-5,-,TRBJ2-3,-,TGTGCCAGCAGTTACACTCTTGAGTGGGGAGATACGCAGTATTTT,CASSYTLEWGDTQYF
TRBV7-6,-,TRBJ1-5,-,TGTGCCAGCAGCTTAGCTTCAGGGCTGAATCAGCCCCAGCATTTT,CASSLASGLNQPQHF
TRBV5-1,-,TRBJ1-1,-,TGCGCCAGCAGCCCTCTCAGCGGCCGGAACACTGAAGCTTTCTTT,CASSPLSGRNTEAFF
TRBV5-1,-,TRBJ2-5,once,TGCGCCAGCAGCTCCAACCGGGGCGATGAGACCCAGTACTTC,CASSSNRGDETQYF
TRBV5-1,-,TRBJ2-7,-,TGCGCCAGCAGCCTTATGGATACAAAGGGGGGGTTGAACGAGCAGTACTTC,CASSLMDTKGGLNEQYF